This TCR beta chain was identified during a study of CD8+ T cells in alopecia areata. Study-level results: Normal-skin resident alphabeta T cells also appear among scalp sample sequences.

Patients with alopecia areata provided lesional scalp punch biopsies as well as peripheral blood. Reverse transcribed after extraction, RNA yielded cDNA as the sequencing template. Libraries were prepared by immunoSEQ multiplex PCR; TCRdb keeps only in-frame clonotypes and omits some of them. The repertoire has 75,000 to 100,000 clones, 35% to 50% of them found once; the top ten carry approximately 0.79%. In its sample, this clone was seen a few times. Its target is not known. V lost 8 bases, J lost 0 bases, and 6 bases stayed unmatched. In germline, CDR1 is SQVTM, CDR2 ANQGSEA. This CDR3 region has 14 residues.

The chain couples TRBV29-1 to TRBJ2-2; 7 positions agree with TRBD2. The clonotype originates from a human donor with alopecia areata. Input material: CD4+ T cells sorted from blood. The CDR3 region has the DNA TGCAGCATCCGCGGACTAGCGAACACCGGGGAGCTGTTTTTT. Its translation is CSIRGLANTGELFF.